One sample yielded the 19 T cell receptor beta chains listed below, sequenced in a study of blood T cell repertoires in COVID-19. The assay was immunoSEQ multiplex PCR, and TCRdb's table has in-frame clones only and misses some. The sample comprises 270,000 or so clones, approximately 88% of which are singletons, and approximately 1.2% rests with the top ten. Sequencing was carried out using PBMCs or T cells enriched from blood (not recorded which). These receptor sequences come from a woman aged 40 to 50 with acute COVID-19.

The rearrangement links TRBV6-5 to TRBJ2-1, with TRBD2 matching 10 bases. Germline V lookup: CDR1 MNHEY, CDR2 SVGAGI. V lost 3 bases and J lost 3; bases outside the gene matches: 5. The CDR3 sequence is 16 residues long. This chain's CDR3 is CASSYQASGSYNEQFF. The CDR3 DNA sequence: TGTGCCAGCAGTTATCAGGCTAGCGGGAGCTACAATGAGCAGTTCTTC.

The gene calls are TRBV3-1 (or the pseudogene TRBV3-2) and TRBJ2-5; D not resolved. Germline CDR1 and CDR2: LGHDT and YNNKEL (reference sequence). V lost 4 bases and J lost 2, with 5 bases in between. CDR3 length: 12 amino acids. CDR3 amino acids: CASSLTQETQYF. The CDR3 DNA sequence: TGTGCCAGCAGCCTCACTCAAGAGACCCAGTACTTC.

The J gene is TRBJ2-7, the V gene TRBV7-8; D may be TRBD1 (6 bases). The CDR3 is 15 residues long. Germline V lookup: CDR1 SGHVS, CDR2 FQNEAQ. The V end lost 1 base, the J end lost 6 bases, and 16 bases lay between the germline ends. CDR3 DNA sequence: TGTGCCAGCAGCTTAGGGGGGCTTAAGTCAGGCGAGCAGTACGTC. Translated: CASSLGGLKSGEQYV.

V usage is TRBV28 and J usage is TRBJ1-1; TRBD1 might be the D (6 bases). This CDR3 spans 14 amino acids. Germline V CDR1 and CDR2: MDHEN, SYDVKM. V was pared by 3 bases and J by 4 bases, with 12 bases between. The CDR3 region is CASSLAGVTTEAFF. The CDR3 nucleotides are TGTGCCAGCAGTTTGGCAGGGGTGACCACTGAAGCTTTCTTT.

This clone was detected a few times. V is TRBV10-3 and J is TRBJ2-1; D possibly corresponds to TRBD1 (5 bases). The CDR3 runs to 13 residues. The V end was cut by 7 bases, the J end by 3 bases, with 10 bases between. Germline V lookup: CDR1 ENHRY, CDR2 SYGVKD. CDR3 nucleotides: TGTGCCATCAAACAGGAGAACTACAATGAGCAGTTCTTC. Amino acid sequence: CAIKQENYNEQFF.

V gene TRBV5-1 combines with J gene TRBJ2-2; D unclear. V was shortened by 2 bases and J by 1 base, with 6 bases between the two germline ends. CDR1 SGHRS and CDR2 YFSETQ come from the germline V gene. The CDR3 consists of 14 residues. The CDR3 bases are TGCGCCAGCAGCTTTCTCAGGAACACCGGGGAGCTGTTTTTT. Translated, it gives CASSFLRNTGELFF.

The rearrangement uses TRBV6-5 and TRBJ1-2; perhaps TRBD1 as D (5 bases). CDR3 length: 13 residues. The V end lost 2 bases, the J end lost 7 bases, and 11 bases lay between the germline ends. Germline CDR1 reads MNHEY; CDR2 reads SVGAGI. CDR3 nucleotides: TGTGCCAGCAGTTACCTTCAGGGTGCTGGCTACACCTTC. Translating gives CASSYLQGAGYTF.

The chain is built from TRBV5-1 and TRBJ2-7, with a weak D call TRBD2 (6 bases). The CDR3 is 15 amino acids. The germline V and J ends were trimmed by 4 bases and 2 bases, with 16 bases remaining between them. Germline CDR1 and CDR2: SGHRS and YFSETQ. The CDR3 spells CASSIGGQGAYEQYF. DNA for the CDR3: TGCGCCAGCAGCATTGGAGGGCAGGGAGCCTACGAGCAGTACTTC.

The chain uses TRBV11-2 and TRBJ1-5; tentative D call: TRBD1 (5 bases). The ends were cut back, 5 bases at V and 3 bases at J, with 8 bases in the middle. Germline values: CDR1 SGHAT, CDR2 FQNNGV. The length of the CDR3 is 13 residues. CDR3 region: CASSETDNQPQHF. The DNA for the CDR3 is TGTGCCAGCAGCGAGACAGACAATCAGCCCCAGCATTTT.

The rearrangement links TRBV6-5 to TRBJ1-6, with 8 bases aligning to TRBD1. CDR1 is MNHEY and CDR2 is SVGAGI in the germline V gene. The CDR3 runs to 15 residues. Trimming removed 0 bases from V and 10 bases from J; junction bases left unmatched: 5. The DNA of the CDR3 is TGTGCCAGCAGTTACTCGGTCAGGGGGCGATCACCCCTCCACTTT. Amino acid sequence: CASSYSVRGRSPLHF.

J is TRBJ1-2 and V is TRBV6-5; 8 positions agree with TRBD1. V lost 2 bases, J lost 9 bases, and 11 bases stayed unmatched. Germline CDR1 and CDR2: MNHEY and SVGAGI. The CDR3 extends over 15 amino acids. The CDR3 nucleotides read TGTGCCAGCAGTTACGGGGCAGGGGGCGTCTCGCGCTACACCTTC. It is translated as CASSYGAGGVSRYTF.

The genes are TRBV28 and TRBJ1-1; the D is unclear. Germline CDR1 and CDR2: MDHEN and SYDVKM. V was cut by 1 base and J by 1 base, with 7 bases left in between. CDR3 size: 14 residues. The CDR3 protein is CASSLFTRNTEAFF. The DNA for the CDR3 is TGTGCCAGCAGTTTATTTACCAGGAACACTGAAGCTTTCTTT.

The chain combines TRBV10-2 with TRBJ1-1; perhaps TRBD1 as D (6 bases). The CDR3 sequence is 14 residues long. The V end lost 6 bases, the J end lost 8 bases, and 19 bases lay between the germline ends. Germline lookup yields CDR1 WSHSY and CDR2 SAAADI. CDR3 coding DNA: TGCGCCAGCAGAAGGGGGACGGCTCTTGGGGAAGCTTTCTTT. Its protein is CASRRGTALGEAFF.

The chain employs TRBV25-1 and TRBJ2-7; 9 bases are a match to TRBD1. The CDR3 sequence is 17 residues long. The V segment lost 6 bases and the J segment 3 bases; nucleotides outside the gene matches: 15. In germline, CDR1 is MGHDK, CDR2 SYGVNS. CDR3 sequence: CASSGPGTGTRGYEQYF. The CDR3 DNA is TGTGCCAGCAGCGGTCCCGGGACAGGGACCAGGGGCTACGAGCAGTACTTC.

V usage is TRBV6-5 and J usage is TRBJ1-2; 10 bases agree with TRBD1. Trimming took 5 bases from V and 4 from J; bases not matched to a gene: 7. CDR3 size: 15 residues. Looked up from germline, CDR1 is MNHEY and CDR2 is SVGAGI. CDR3 sequence reads: CASSRETGGGYGYTF. CDR3 DNA: TGTGCCAGCAGTCGCGAGACAGGGGGCGGCTATGGCTACACCTTC.

The rearrangement links TRBV24-1 to TRBJ1-5; 12 positions agree with TRBD1. This CDR3 is 17 amino acids long. Germline-derived CDR1 and CDR2 are KGHDR and SFDVKD. The V gene end was trimmed by 4 bases and the J gene end by 4 bases; junction bases not matched to a gene: 7. The CDR3 is CATSERDRGLWNQPQHF. CDR3 nucleotide sequence: TGTGCCACCAGTGAGCGGGACAGGGGGCTTTGGAATCAGCCCCAGCATTTT.

V usage is TRBV6-5 and J usage is TRBJ1-3; D remains ambiguous. Germline values: CDR1 MNHEY, CDR2 SVGAGI. V dropped 0 bases and J dropped 4 bases, with 10 bases sitting between them. The CDR3 sequence is 15 residues long. CDR3 sequence: CASSYSAGAGNTIYF. CDR3 coding DNA: TGTGCCAGCAGTTACTCAGCAGGTGCCGGAAACACCATATATTTT.

The J gene is TRBJ2-4, the V gene TRBV4-1, with 9 nucleotides matching TRBD2. The V gene end was trimmed by 2 bases and the J gene end by 1 base; junction bases not matched to a gene: 9. The V gene's germline CDR1 is MGHRA and CDR2 YSYEKL. This CDR3 has 18 amino acids. This CDR3 is CASSQFSAGGPAKNIQYF. As DNA, the CDR3 is TGCGCCAGCAGCCAATTTTCTGCGGGAGGGCCGGCCAAAAACATTCAGTACTTC.

V and J are TRBV5-4 and TRBJ1-1; 8 nucleotides agree with TRBD1. Trimming cost V 0 bases and J 4 bases; bases outside gene matches: 8. Germline values: CDR1 SGHNT, CDR2 YYREEE (reference sequence). CDR3 size: 16 residues. The DNA of the CDR3 is TGTGCCAGCAGCTTGGCAGGGGGCGCAATTTCCACTGAAGCTTTCTTT. It translates to CASSLAGGAISTEAFF. Together with reference TRBV5-4 and TRBJ1-1, the CDR3 gives the full variable domain: ETGVTQSPTHLIKTRGQQVTLRCSSQSGHNTVSWYQQALGQGPQFIFQYYREEENGRGNFPPRFSGLQFPNYSSELNVNALELDDSALYLCASSLAGGAISTEAFFGQGTRLTVV.